The rows below give T cell receptor beta chains drawn from one sample of a study of T cell responses to AZD1222 COVID-19 vaccine. TCRdb's copy holds only in-frame clones and misses some; the assay was immunoSEQ multiplex PCR. The sample consists of 110,000 or so clones, roughly nine tenths of them appearing once. Specimen: peripheral blood, collected on day 0 of AZD1222 vaccination. The receptor source for this set is an adult in good health. The CDR3 runs from the conserved cysteine through the conserved F or W. The D gene is left open where the match is weak.

>TRBJ1-2|13|TRBV2|-
TGTGCCAGCCGCCCCATTGAGGGGGATGGCTACACCTTC
CASRPIEGDGYTF
>TRBJ2-5|14|TRBV7-9|-
TGTGCCAGCAGCTTGAGGGACAACGCGCGGACCCAGTACTTC
CASSLRDNARTQYF
>TRBJ2-1|13|TRBV10-1|-
TGCGCCAGCAGTGAGTCCCTAAGGGGAGAGCAGTTCTTC
CASSESLRGEQFF
>TRBJ1-5|15|TRBV18|-
TGTGCCAGCTCACGGGACCGACAGGACAATCAGCCCCAGCATTTT
CASSRDRQDNQPQHF
>TRBJ2-3|15|TRBV6-1|-
TGTGCCAGCAGTGAAGAGAAAGCTAGTACAGATACGCAGTATTTT
CASSEEKASTDTQYF
>TRBJ2-7|18|TRBV11-2|TRBD2
TGTGCCAGCAGCTTACCCTCCCCCAGCGGGGGGCCAGCTAGGGAGCAGTACTTC
CASSLPSPSGGPAREQYF
>TRBJ1-5|14|TRBV28|-
TGTGCCAGCAATCCTGGGAACAGGGATCAGCCCCAGCATTTT
CASNPGNRDQPQHF
>TRBJ2-5|13|TRBV30|-
TGTGCCTGGAGGTTCGGGGGGCGAGAGACCCAGTACTTC
CAWRFGGRETQYF
>TRBJ2-7|13|TRBV12-3/TRBV12-4|TRBD1
TGTGCCAGCAGACAGGGGTCCCTCTACGAGCAGTACTTC
CASRQGSLYEQYF
>TRBJ2-3|15|TRBV5-4|-
TGTGCCAGCAGCTTGGATGGCGGTGGCACAGATACGCAGTATTTT
CASSLDGGGTDTQYF
>TRBJ2-7|15|TRBV4-1|-
TGCGCCAGCAGCCAAGTTGTAGGGTACCTATACGAGCAGTACTTC
CASSQVVGYLYEQYF
>TRBJ1-6|16|TRBV27|-
TGTGCCAGCAGCCGAGTGGGGTTAGGATATAATTCACCCCTCCACTTT
CASSRVGLGYNSPLHF